The T cell receptor beta chain described here comes from a study of beta chain features in type 1 diabetes (dated by TCRdb to between 2017 and 2018). At the level of the whole study: Mean age, gender distribution, total cell number and subset yield did not differ between patients and healthy donors. A total of some 100,000,000 sorted cells were examined across all samples, and the number of cells per subset was strongly correlated with RNA yield. In the study, recently diagnosed type 1 diabetes patients and matched healthy donors were compared on the TCRB repertoires of their sorted circulating CD4+ T cell subsets. Naive and central memory subsets were obtained from all 28 donors, but regulatory and stem cell-like memory subsets were isolated from only 8 patients and 8 healthy donors. Overall study outcomes, separate from this receptor: A moderate but significant shortening of TCRB CDR3 length was observed in type 1 diabetes patients in all four CD4+ subsets. Only small numbers of individuals were included in the HLA sub-analyses, which left unresolved whether HLA type had any influence on TCRB rearrangement. Sequencing cDNA rather than genomic DNA could over-represent highly expressing activated cells, although activation and CD3 levels did not differ between groups. Naive, central memory and regulatory TCRB repertoires appeared more similar among patients than among healthy donors. PCR might favor shorter templates, but patient and control samples were amplified and corrected together, so any skew would affect both groups equally. At VDJ recombination sites, type 1 diabetes patients had fewer insertions and more deleted nucleotides, which implies abnormalities in thymic rearrangement.

Each donor gave one peripheral blood draw, averaging about 100 mL, which was collected into heparinised tubes. Naive, central memory, regulatory and stem cell-like memory CD4+ T cells were sorted on a BD FACSAria II using a panel including CD45RO, CCR7, CD25, CD127, CD95 and CD27. Purity was above 98% for every sorted population. PBMCs were isolated immediately by Lymphoprep density gradient centrifugation and stained directly without culture. To minimize batch effects, samples were stained and sorted in pairs, one healthy donor with one patient per experiment. All of the isolated RNA was reverse transcribed with the High Capacity cDNA Reverse Transcription Kit, so expressed TCRB transcripts were sequenced. Deep immunoSEQ sequencing was performed on naive, central memory and regulatory T cell samples, with an average of roughly 3.5 million total reads per sample. Sorted cells were lysed in RLT buffer, and RNA was extracted using DNase-treated RNeasy Micro or Mini kits according to cell number. Each cell subset was processed separately to prevent cross-contamination, with patient and healthy donor samples processed together. Using the immunoSEQ multiplex PCR, TCRB sequences were amplified from cDNA into 87-bp fragments spanning the CDR3 region. Amplicons were sequenced on the Illumina HiSeq platform. On the study's bioinformatics: PCR bias was corrected computationally using synthetic template baselines, and reads within Hamming distance 2 were collapsed, with unmergeable singletons discarded. By aligning reads against IMGT, V, D and J genes, CDR3 length, and insertions or deletions at six rearrangement sites were assigned. Within each subset, clonotype counts were normalized to the number of sorted cells before true diversity and Gini coefficients were calculated with the tcR R package. Repertoire sharing was quantified using the overlap coefficient calculated on TCRB nucleotide sequences. Here the immuneACCESS table is served through TCRdb, limited to in-frame sequences with V and J called. Missing clones are a known gap in these copies; in checked studies unresolved V genes cover under half, and the rest lacks a known reason. V, J and clone size are those of that table, while D and trimming were read from the DNA. This sample has 140,000 to 150,000 clones in its table, and roughly 48% of those were observed once. The ten biggest clones cover 0.4% to 0.5% of the sample.

Relative to germline, V is missing 6 bases and J is missing 5 bases, with 16 bases of the junction outside any gene match. Taken from cysteine to phenylalanine, the CDR3 has 17 residues. Of all the DNA, just the CDR3 is kept, 51 bases in frame from base 1. The germline V gene (reference sequence) supplies CDR1 SEHNR and CDR2 FQNEAQ. With respect to this clone: The antigen it binds to is not known. No much larger clone exists at a distance of one base, and base qualities are not known.

The origin of this receptor is a man younger than 35 in good health. The chain uses TRBV7-9 and TRBJ1-1; a stretch of 9 junction bases matches TRBD1. Sample: Tregs from blood. The sample's cell subset or site label, in plain terms: regulatory CD4+ T cells. The sequenced DNA: TGTGCCAGCAGAACGCCGATCGACAGGGGGAGAGGGACTGAAGCTTTCTTT. The resulting protein is CASRTPIDRGRGTEAFF. Full variable domain (CDR3 extended with the reference TRBV7-9 and TRBJ1-1 proteins): DTGVSQNPRHKITKRGQNVTFRCDPISEHNRLYWYRQTLGQGPEFLTYFQNEAQLEKSRLLSDRFSAERPKGSFSTLEIQRTEQGDSAMYLCASRTPIDRGRGTEAFFGQGTRLTVV.